This T cell receptor beta chain was recorded in a study of shared clonotypes between healthy human individuals. Whole-study results and caveats: Shared across several donors were around 5% of the naive CD4 clonotypes.

Libraries were prepared by immunoSEQ multiplex PCR; TCRdb keeps only in-frame clonotypes and omits some of them. The sample includes approximately 980,000 clones, roughly 72% of them seen just once. Trimming stripped 3 bases from V and 3 bases from J, with 14 bases between. CDR3 length: 16 residues. CDR1 and CDR2 (germline): SEHNR, FQNEAQ (reference sequence). In the case of this clone: Its cognate antigen is unknown.

This sequence originates from a young man in good health. Sequencing input: memory CD4+ T cells sorted from blood. This sample's subset: CD45RA-negative fraction. The rearrangement joins TRBV7-9 to TRBJ1-4; a possible D gene is TRBD1 (5 bases). In nucleotides, the CDR3 is TGTGCCAGCAGCTTCGCCGGGACGGTAGCTAATGAAAAACTGTTTTTT. The encoded protein is CASSFAGTVANEKLFF.